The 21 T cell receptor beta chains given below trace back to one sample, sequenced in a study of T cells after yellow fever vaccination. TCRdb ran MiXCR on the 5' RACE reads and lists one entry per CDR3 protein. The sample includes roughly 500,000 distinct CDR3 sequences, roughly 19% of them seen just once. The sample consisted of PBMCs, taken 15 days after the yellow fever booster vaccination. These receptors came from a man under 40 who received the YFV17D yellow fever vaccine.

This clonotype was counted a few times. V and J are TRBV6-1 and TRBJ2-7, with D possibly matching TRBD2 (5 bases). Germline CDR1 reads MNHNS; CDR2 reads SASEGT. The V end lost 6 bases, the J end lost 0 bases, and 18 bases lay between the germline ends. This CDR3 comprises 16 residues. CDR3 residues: CASSRFGVTSSYEQYF. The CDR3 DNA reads TGTGCCAGCAGCCGATTCGGGGTTACGAGCTCCTACGAGCAGTACTTC.

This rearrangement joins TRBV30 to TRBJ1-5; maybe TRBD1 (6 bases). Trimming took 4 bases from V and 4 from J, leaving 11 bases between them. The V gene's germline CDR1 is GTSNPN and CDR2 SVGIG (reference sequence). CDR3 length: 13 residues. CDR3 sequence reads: CAWNRQENQPQHF. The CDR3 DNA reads TGTGCCTGGAACCGACAGGAGAATCAGCCCCAGCATTTT.

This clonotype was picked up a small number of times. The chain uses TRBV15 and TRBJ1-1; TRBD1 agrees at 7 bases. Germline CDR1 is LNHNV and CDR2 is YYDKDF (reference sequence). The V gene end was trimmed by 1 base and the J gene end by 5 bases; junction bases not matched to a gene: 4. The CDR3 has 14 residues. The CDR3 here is CATSRVRGGTEAFF. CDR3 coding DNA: TGTGCCACCAGCAGAGTCAGGGGGGGGACTGAAGCTTTCTTT.

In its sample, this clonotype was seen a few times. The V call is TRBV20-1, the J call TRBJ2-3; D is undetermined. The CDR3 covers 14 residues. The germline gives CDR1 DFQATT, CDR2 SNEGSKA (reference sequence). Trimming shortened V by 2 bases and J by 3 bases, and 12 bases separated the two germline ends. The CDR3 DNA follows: TGCAGTGCTAGACTATCGGTGAGGACAGATACGCAGTATTTT. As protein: CSARLSVRTDTQYF.

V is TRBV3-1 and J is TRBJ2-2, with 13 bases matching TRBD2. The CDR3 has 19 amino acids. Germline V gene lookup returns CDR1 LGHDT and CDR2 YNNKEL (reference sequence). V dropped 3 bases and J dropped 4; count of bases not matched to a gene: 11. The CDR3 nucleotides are TGTGCCAGCAGCCATAGCGACCCCGGACTAGCGGGAGCCACCGGGGAGCTGTTTTTT. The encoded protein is CASSHSDPGLAGATGELFF.

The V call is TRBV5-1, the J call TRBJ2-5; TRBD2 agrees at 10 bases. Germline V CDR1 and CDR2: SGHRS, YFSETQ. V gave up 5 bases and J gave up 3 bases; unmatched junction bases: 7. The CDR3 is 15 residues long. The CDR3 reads CASSFGLAVEETQYF. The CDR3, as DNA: TGCGCCAGCAGTTTCGGACTAGCGGTAGAAGAGACCCAGTACTTC.

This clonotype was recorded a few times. DNA of the CDR3: TGTGCCAGCAGCCCCAGACTAGCGGGAGAATCTTTCGAGCAGTTCTTC. It is translated as CASSPRLAGESFEQFF. The chain employs TRBV7-9 and TRBJ2-1; 12 bases fit TRBD2. With V trimmed by 5 bases and J by 10 bases, 12 bases remained unmatched. Germline CDR1 is SEHNR and CDR2 is FQNEAQ (reference sequence). The CDR3 is 16 amino acids.

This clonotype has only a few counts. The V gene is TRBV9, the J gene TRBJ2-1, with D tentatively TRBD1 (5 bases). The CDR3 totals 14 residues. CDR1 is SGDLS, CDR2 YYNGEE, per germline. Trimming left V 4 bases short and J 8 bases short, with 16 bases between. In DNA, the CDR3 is TGTGCCAGCAGCACGGACACTAAAGTAGATGAGCAGTTCTTC. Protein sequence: CASSTDTKVDEQFF.

The CDR3 nucleotides read TGTGCCAGCAGGCCAACCGCAGCAGGAGCGGCTTTCTTT. It encodes CASRPTAAGAAFF. J is TRBJ1-1 and V is TRBV6-1; D not resolved. Trimming shortened V by 6 bases and J by 11 bases, and 19 bases separated the two germline ends. The CDR3 has 13 amino acids. Germline V gene lookup returns CDR1 MNHNS and CDR2 SASEGT.

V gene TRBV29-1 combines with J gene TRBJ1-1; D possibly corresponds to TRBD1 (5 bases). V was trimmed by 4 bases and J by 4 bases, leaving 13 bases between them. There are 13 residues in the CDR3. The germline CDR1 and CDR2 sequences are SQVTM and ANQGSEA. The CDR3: CSVVSTGGTEAFF. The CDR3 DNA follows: TGCAGCGTTGTTTCCACCGGGGGCACTGAAGCTTTCTTT.

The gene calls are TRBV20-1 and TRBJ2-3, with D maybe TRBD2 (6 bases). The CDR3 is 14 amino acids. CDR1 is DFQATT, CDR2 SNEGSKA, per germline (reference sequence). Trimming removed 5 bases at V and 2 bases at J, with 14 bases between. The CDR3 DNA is TGCAGTGCTTGCCCGGGACTTGTCACAGATACGCAGTATTTT. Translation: CSACPGLVTDTQYF.

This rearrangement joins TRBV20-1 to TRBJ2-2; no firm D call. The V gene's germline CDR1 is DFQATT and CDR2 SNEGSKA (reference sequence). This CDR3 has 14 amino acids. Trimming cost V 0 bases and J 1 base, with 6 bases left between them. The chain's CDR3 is CSARELENTGELFF. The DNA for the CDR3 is TGCAGTGCTAGAGAGCTAGAGAACACCGGGGAGCTGTTTTTT.

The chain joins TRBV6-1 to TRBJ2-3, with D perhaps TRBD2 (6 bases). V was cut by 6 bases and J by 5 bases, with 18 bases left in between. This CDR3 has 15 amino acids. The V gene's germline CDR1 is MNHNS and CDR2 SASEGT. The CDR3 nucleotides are TGTGCCAGCAGCCCGGACTACTCAAGTGGAGATACGCAGTATTTT. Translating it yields CASSPDYSSGDTQYF.

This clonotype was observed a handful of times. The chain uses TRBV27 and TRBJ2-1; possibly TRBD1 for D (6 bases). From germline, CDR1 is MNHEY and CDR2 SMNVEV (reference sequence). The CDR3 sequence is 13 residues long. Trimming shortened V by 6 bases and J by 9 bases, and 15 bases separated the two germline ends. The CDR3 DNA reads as TGTGCCAGCAGCCCAGGGGCCGACGGTGAGCAGTTCTTC. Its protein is CASSPGADGEQFF.

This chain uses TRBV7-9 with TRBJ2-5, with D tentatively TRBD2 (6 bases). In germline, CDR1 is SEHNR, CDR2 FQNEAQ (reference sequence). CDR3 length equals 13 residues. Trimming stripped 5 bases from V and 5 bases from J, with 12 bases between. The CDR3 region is CASSVAGGETQYF. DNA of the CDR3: TGTGCCAGCAGCGTCGCCGGAGGGGAGACCCAGTACTTC.

The CDR3 protein is CASSLEFSGINEQFF. Written as DNA, the CDR3 is TGTGCCAGCAGCTTAGAATTTAGCGGGATAAATGAGCAGTTCTTC. The chain employs TRBV11-2 and TRBJ2-1, with 8 bases identical to TRBD2. This CDR3 region has 15 residues. The J segment lost 7 bases and the V segment lost 0 bases, leaving 5 bases of the junction unmatched. The germline V gene has CDR1 SGHAT and CDR2 FQNNGV.

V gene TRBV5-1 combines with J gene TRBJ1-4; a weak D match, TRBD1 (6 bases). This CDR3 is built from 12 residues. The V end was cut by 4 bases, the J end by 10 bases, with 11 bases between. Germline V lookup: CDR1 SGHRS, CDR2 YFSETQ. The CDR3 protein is CASSQGGGKLFF. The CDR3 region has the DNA TGCGCCAGCAGCCAAGGGGGAGGAAAACTGTTTTTT.

The CDR3 is CSVGDRLPGELFF. In nucleotides, the CDR3 is TGCAGCGTTGGGGACAGGCTCCCCGGGGAGCTGTTTTTT. The J gene is TRBJ2-2, the V gene TRBV29-1; TRBD1 matches at 8 bases. Trimming cost V 4 bases and J 6 bases; bases outside gene matches: 4. CDR1 and CDR2 from the germline V gene are SQVTM and ANQGSEA. The CDR3 runs 13 residues.

CDR3 sequence: CASSSVGSEWRETKNIQYF. CDR3 coding DNA: TGCGCCAGCAGCTCGGTGGGGTCTGAGTGGCGGGAGACCAAAAACATTCAGTACTTC. This rearrangement joins TRBV5-1 to TRBJ2-4, with TRBD2 matching over 7 bases. The CDR3 loop spans 19 amino acids. Trimming at V came to 3 bases and at J to 2 bases, leaving 17 bases not matched to a gene. Germline V gives CDR1 SGHRS, CDR2 YFSETQ.

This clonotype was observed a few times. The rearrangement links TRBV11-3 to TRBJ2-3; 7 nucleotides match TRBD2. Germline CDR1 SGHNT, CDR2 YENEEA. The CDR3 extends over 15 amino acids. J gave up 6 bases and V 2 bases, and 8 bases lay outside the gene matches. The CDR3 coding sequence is TGTGCCAGCAGCTTAACGCGGGAGAATCCCGATACGCAGTATTTT. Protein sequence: CASSLTRENPDTQYF.

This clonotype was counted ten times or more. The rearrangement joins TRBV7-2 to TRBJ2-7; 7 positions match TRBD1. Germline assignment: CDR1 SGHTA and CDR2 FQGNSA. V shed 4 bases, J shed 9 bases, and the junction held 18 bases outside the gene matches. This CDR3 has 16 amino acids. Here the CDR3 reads CASSSRSGTAHSVQYF. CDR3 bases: TGTGCCAGCAGCTCCAGGTCCGGGACAGCCCACTCGGTGCAGTACTTC.